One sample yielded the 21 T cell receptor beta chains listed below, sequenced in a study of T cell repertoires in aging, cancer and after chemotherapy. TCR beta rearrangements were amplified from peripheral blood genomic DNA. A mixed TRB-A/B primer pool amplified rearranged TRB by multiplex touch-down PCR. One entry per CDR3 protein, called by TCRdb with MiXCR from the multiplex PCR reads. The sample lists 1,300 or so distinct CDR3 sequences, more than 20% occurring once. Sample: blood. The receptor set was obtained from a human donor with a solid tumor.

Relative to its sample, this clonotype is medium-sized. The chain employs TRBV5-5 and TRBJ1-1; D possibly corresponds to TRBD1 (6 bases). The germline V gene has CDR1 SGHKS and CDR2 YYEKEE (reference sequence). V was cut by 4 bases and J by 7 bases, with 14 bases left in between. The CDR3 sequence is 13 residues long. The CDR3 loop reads CASSGITGNEAFF. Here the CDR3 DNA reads TGTGCCAGCAGCGGAATTACAGGGAATGAAGCTTTCTTT.

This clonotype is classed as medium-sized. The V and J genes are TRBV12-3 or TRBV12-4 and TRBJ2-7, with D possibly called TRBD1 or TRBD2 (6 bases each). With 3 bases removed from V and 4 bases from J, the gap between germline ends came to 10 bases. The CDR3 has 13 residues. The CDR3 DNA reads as TGTGCCAGCAGTTTTGGGGGGCGGTACGAGCAGTACTTC. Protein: CASSFGGRYEQYF.

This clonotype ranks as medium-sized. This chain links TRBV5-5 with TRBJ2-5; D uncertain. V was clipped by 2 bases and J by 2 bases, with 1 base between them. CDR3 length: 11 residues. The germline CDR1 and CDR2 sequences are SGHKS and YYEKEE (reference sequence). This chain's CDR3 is CASSFQETQYF. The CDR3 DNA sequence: TGTGCCAGCAGCTTTCAAGAGACCCAGTACTTC. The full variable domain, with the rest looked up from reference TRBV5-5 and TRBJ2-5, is DAGVTQSPTHLIKTRGQQVTLRCSPISGHKSVSWYQQVLGQGPQFIFQYYEKEERGRGNFPDRFSARQFPNYSSELNVNALLLGDSALYLCASSFQETQYFGPGTRLLVL.

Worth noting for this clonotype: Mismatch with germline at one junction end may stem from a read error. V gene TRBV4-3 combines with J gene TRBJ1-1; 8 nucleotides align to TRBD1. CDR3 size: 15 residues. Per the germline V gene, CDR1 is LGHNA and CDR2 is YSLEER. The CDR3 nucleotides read TGTGCCAGCAGCCAAGAGTCCAGGGGGCGCACTGAAGCTTTCTTT. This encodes CASSQESRGRTEAFF.

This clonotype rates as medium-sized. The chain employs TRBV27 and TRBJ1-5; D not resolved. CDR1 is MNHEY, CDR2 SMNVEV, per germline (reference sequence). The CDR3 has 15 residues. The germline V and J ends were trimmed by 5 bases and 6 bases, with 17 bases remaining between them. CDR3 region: CASSPHTPPGQPQHF. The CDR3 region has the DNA TGTGCCAGCAGTCCGCACACTCCGCCGGGTCAGCCCCAGCATTTT.

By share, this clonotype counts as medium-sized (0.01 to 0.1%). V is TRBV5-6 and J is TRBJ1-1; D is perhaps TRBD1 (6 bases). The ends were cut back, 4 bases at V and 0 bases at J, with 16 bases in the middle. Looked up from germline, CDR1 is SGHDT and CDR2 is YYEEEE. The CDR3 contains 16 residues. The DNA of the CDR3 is TGTGCCAGCAGCACGTACAGGGTTAGGGTGAACACTGAAGCTTTCTTT. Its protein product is CASSTYRVRVNTEAFF.

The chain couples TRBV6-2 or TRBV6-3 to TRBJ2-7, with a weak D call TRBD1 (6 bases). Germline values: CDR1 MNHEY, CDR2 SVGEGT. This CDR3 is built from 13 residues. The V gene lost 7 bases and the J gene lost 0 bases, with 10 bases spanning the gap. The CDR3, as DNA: TGTGCCAGCAAGGGCAGGGGCTCCTACGAGCAGTACTTC. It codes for CASKGRGSYEQYF.

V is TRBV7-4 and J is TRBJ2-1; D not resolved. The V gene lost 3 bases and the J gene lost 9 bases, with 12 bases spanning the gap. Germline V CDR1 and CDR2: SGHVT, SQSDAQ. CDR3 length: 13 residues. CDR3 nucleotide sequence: TGTGCCAGCAGCTTTACTGGTACGGCTGAGCAGTTCTTC. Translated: CASSFTGTAEQFF. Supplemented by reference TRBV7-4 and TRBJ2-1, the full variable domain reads GAGVSQSPRYKVAKRGRDVALRCDSISGHVTLYWYRQTLGQGSEVLTYSQSDAQRDKSGRPSGRFSAERPERSVSTLKIQRTEQGDSAVYLCASSFTGTAEQFFGPGTRLTVL.

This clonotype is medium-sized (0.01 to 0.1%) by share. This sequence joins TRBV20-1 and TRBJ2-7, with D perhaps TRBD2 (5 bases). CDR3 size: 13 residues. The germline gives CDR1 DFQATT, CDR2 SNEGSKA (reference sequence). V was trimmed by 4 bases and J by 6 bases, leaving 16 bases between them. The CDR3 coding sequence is TGCAGTGCTACCTTCCCGGGGTCGGCCGAGCAGTACTTC. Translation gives CSATFPGSAEQYF.

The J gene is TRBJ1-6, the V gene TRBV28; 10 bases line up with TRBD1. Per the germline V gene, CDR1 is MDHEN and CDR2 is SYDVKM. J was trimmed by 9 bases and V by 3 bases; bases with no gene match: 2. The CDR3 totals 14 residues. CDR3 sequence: CASSFGTGVSPLHF. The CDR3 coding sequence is TGTGCCAGCAGTTTCGGGACAGGGGTTTCACCCCTCCACTTT.

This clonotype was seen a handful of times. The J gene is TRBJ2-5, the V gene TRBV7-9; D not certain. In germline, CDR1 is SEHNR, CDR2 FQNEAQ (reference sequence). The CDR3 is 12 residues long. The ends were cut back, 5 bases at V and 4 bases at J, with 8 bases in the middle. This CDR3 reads CASSPERETQYF. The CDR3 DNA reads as TGTGCCAGCAGCCCTGAAAGAGAGACCCAGTACTTC.

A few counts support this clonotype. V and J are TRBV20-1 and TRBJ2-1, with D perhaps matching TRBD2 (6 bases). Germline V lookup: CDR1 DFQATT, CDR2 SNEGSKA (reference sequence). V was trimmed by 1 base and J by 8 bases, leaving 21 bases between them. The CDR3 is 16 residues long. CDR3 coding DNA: TGCAGTGCTAGAGTACCGGGACTTAGGGGTGTCGATGAGCAGTTCTTC. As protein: CSARVPGLRGVDEQFF.

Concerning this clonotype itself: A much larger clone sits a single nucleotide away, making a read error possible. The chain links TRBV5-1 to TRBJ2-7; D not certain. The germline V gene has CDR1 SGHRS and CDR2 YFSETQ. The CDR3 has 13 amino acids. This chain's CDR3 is CASSSVLGYKQYF. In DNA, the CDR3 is TGCGCCAGCAGCTCCGTTTTGGGCTACAAGCAGTACTTC.

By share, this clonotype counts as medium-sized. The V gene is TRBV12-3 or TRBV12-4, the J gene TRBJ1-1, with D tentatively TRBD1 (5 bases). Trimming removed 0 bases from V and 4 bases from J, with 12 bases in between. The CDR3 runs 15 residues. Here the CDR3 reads CASSLAGPGITEAFF. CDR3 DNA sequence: TGTGCCAGCAGTTTAGCGGGGCCAGGAATCACTGAAGCTTTCTTT.

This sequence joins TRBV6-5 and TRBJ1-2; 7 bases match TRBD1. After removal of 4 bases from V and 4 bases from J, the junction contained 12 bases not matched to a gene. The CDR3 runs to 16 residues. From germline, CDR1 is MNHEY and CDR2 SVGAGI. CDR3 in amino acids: CASSSRDSLNFYGYTF. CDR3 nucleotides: TGTGCCAGCAGTTCACGGGACAGCCTGAATTTCTATGGCTACACCTTC.

The CDR3 DNA sequence: TGTGCCAGCAGCCAAGGGTGGGGGGTTCGGGAAGGATTATATTTT. Translated: CASSQGWGVREGLYF. The chain links TRBV4-2 to TRBJ1-3; the D gene is possibly TRBD1 (5 bases). This CDR3 comprises 15 residues. V was shortened by 1 base and J by 14 bases, with 21 bases between the two germline ends. Germline CDR1 and CDR2: LGHNA and YNFKEQ.

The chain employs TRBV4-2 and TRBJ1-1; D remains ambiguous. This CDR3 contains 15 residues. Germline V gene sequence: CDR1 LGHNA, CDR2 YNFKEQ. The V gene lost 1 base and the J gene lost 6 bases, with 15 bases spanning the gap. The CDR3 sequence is CASSQVVSSVAEAFF. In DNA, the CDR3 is TGTGCCAGCAGCCAAGTGGTCAGTTCAGTGGCTGAAGCTTTCTTT.

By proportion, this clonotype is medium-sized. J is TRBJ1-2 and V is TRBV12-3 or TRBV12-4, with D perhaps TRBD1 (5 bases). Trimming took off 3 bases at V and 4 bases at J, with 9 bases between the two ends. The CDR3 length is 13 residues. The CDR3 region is CASSFGRVYGYTF. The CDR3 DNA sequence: TGTGCCAGCAGTTTCGGCAGGGTCTATGGCTACACCTTC.

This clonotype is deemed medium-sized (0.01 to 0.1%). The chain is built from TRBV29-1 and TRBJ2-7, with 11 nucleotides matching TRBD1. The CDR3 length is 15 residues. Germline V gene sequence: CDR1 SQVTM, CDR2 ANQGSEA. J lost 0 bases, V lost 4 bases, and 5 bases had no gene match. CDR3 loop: CSVGTGGGSSYEQYF. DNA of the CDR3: TGCAGCGTTGGGACAGGGGGCGGTAGCTCCTACGAGCAGTACTTC.

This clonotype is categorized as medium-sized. The CDR3 sequence: CASSATGTGDYNEQFF. DNA for the CDR3: TGTGCCAGCAGCGCCACAGGGACAGGGGACTACAATGAGCAGTTCTTC. The rearrangement uses TRBV6-4 and TRBJ2-1, with TRBD1 identical over 10 bases. In germline, CDR1 is MRHNA, CDR2 SNTAGT. The CDR3 has 16 amino acids. After removal of 6 bases from V and 3 bases from J, the junction contained 8 bases not matched to a gene.

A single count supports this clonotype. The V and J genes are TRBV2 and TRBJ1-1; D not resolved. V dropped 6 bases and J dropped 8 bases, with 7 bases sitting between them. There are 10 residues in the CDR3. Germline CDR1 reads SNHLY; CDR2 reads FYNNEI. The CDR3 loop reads CASRAMEAFF. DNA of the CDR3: TGTGCCAGCAGGGCCATGGAAGCTTTCTTT.